Below are 19 T cell receptor beta chains sequenced from a single sample in a study of STAT5B mutations in CD4+ large granular lymphocyte leukemia. Here immunoSEQ multiplex PCR was the method, and the copy in TCRdb shows in-frame clones only, minus some. The table shows 35,000 or so clones, with 70% to 90% occurring only once. Sequencing used CD4+ T cells from blood buffy coats. The receptors originated from a human donor in good health.

This rearrangement joins TRBV25-1 to TRBJ2-2; 8 positions match TRBD2. There are 17 residues in the CDR3. The J segment lost 6 bases and the V segment lost 7 bases, leaving 16 bases of the junction unmatched. Germline values: CDR1 MGHDK, CDR2 SYGVNS. CDR3 residues: CASTQTRSGSRAGELFF. The CDR3 bases are TGTGCCAGCACCCAGACCAGGAGCGGGAGTCGCGCCGGGGAGCTGTTTTTT.

The V gene is TRBV5-6, the J gene TRBJ1-1; D remains ambiguous. This CDR3 has 12 residues. Germline CDR1 is SGHDT and CDR2 is YYEEEE. Trimming shortened V by 0 bases and J by 3 bases, and 3 bases separated the two germline ends. Here the CDR3 reads CASSLEDTEAFF. CDR3 in DNA: TGTGCCAGCAGCTTGGAGGACACTGAAGCTTTCTTT.

V is TRBV29-1 and J is TRBJ2-1; the D gene is possibly TRBD2 (6 bases). Germline V gene lookup returns CDR1 SQVTM and CDR2 ANQGSEA. Trimming removed 6 bases from V and 2 bases from J, with 8 bases in between. CDR3 length equals 12 residues. The DNA for the CDR3 is TGCAGCGTGACTAGGGCCTACAATGAGCAGTTCTTC. As protein: CSVTRAYNEQFF.

This chain links TRBV18 with TRBJ1-3; D possibly corresponds to TRBD1 (5 bases). V was pared by 3 bases and J by 4 bases, with 10 bases between. There are 14 residues in the CDR3. Germline CDR1 KGHSH, CDR2 LQKENI. Written as DNA, the CDR3 is TGTGCCAGCTCACCGGACGGGGCAGGAAACACCATATATTTT. Translated, it gives CASSPDGAGNTIYF.

This sequence joins TRBV29-1 and TRBJ2-7; D is possibly TRBD1 (7 bases). Trimming took off 3 bases at V and 4 bases at J, with 10 bases between the two ends. CDR1 is SQVTM and CDR2 is ANQGSEA in the germline V gene. The CDR3 runs to 12 residues. The CDR3 DNA follows: TGCAGCGTTGACGCAGGGGGGTACGAGCAGTACTTC. Amino acids: CSVDAGGYEQYF.

The J gene is TRBJ2-1, the V gene TRBV10-3, with TRBD2 identical over 13 bases. J gave up 7 bases and V 4 bases, and 7 bases lay outside the gene matches. Germline assignment: CDR1 ENHRY and CDR2 SYGVKD. CDR3 length: 16 amino acids. The DNA of the CDR3 is TGTGCCATCAGTGGCAGGGGACTAGCGGGAAGAAATGAGCAGTTCTTC. Protein product: CAISGRGLAGRNEQFF.

V is TRBV11-2 and J is TRBJ2-1; TRBD1 aligns across 7 bases. Germline loops: CDR1 SGHAT, CDR2 FQNNGV. The CDR3 is made up of 15 amino acids. With 5 bases clipped from V and 6 bases from J, the junction kept 10 bases outside the gene matches. CDR3 protein: CASSRRDSTPNEQFF. The CDR3 DNA reads as TGTGCCAGCAGCCGACGGGACAGTACCCCCAATGAGCAGTTCTTC.

The gene calls are TRBV2 and TRBJ2-1; 7 bases fit TRBD1. After removal of 4 bases from V and 9 bases from J, the junction contained 12 bases not matched to a gene. Germline CDR1 is SNHLY and CDR2 is FYNNEI. The CDR3 covers 15 residues. The CDR3 region is CASSAPPTGSGEQFF. The CDR3 DNA sequence: TGTGCCAGCAGTGCACCGCCGACAGGGAGTGGTGAGCAGTTCTTC.

J is TRBJ2-7 and V is TRBV28; D call uncertain. The CDR3 contains 12 residues. Germline V gene lookup returns CDR1 MDHEN and CDR2 SYDVKM. The V end was cut by 2 bases, the J end by 6 bases, with 8 bases between. The CDR3 nucleotides are TGTGCCAGCAGTTTACTGGCTGGCGAGCAGTACTTC. This translates into CASSLLAGEQYF.

V usage is TRBV7-2 and J usage is TRBJ2-7, with unresolved D. Trimming shortened V by 1 base and J by 3 bases, and 7 bases separated the two germline ends. The germline CDR1 and CDR2 sequences are SGHTA and FQGNSA. The CDR3 extends over 13 amino acids. CDR3 nucleotides: TGTGCCAGCAGCTTAGGTAGGGTCTACGAGCAGTACTTC. Its protein is CASSLGRVYEQYF.

The chain recombines TRBV20-1 with TRBJ2-1; 7 bases fit TRBD2. The CDR3 has 11 residues. After removal of 8 bases from V and 7 bases from J, the junction contained 5 bases not matched to a gene. Per the germline V gene, CDR1 is DFQATT and CDR2 is SNEGSKA (reference sequence). CDR3 sequence: CSSGIWNEQFF. CDR3 bases: TGCAGTAGCGGGATATGGAATGAGCAGTTCTTC.

This clone was counted between two and nine times. The J gene is TRBJ1-4, the V gene TRBV4-2, with TRBD1 identical over 9 bases. This CDR3 has 15 residues. J gave up 3 bases and V 3 bases, and 2 bases lay outside the gene matches. Germline V gene sequence: CDR1 LGHNA, CDR2 YNFKEQ. CDR3: CASSQDRGANEKLFF. In DNA, the CDR3 is TGTGCCAGCAGCCAGGACAGGGGAGCTAATGAAAAACTGTTTTTT.

This clone was detected only a few times. V is TRBV11-3 and J is TRBJ2-1; 9 nucleotides agree with TRBD2. The ends lost 6 bases at V and 7 bases at J; junction bases unmatched: 7. CDR3 length: 14 residues. Germline-derived CDR1 and CDR2 are SGHNT and YENEEA. CDR3 DNA: TGTGCCAGCAGTTTTAGCGGGAGAAGAAATGAGCAGTTCTTC. It specifies CASSFSGRRNEQFF.

The chain joins TRBV29-1 to TRBJ1-3, with a weak D call TRBD1 (6 bases). Trimming took off 8 bases at V and 10 bases at J, with 21 bases between the two ends. CDR1 is SQVTM, CDR2 ANQGSEA, per germline. CDR3 length: 13 residues. The CDR3 loop is CSFTGTLFDTIYF. In DNA, the CDR3 is TGCAGCTTCACCGGGACACTTTTTGATACCATATATTTT.

The chain recombines TRBV6-5 with TRBJ1-2; D may be TRBD1 (6 bases). CDR3 length: 15 amino acids. Germline loops: CDR1 MNHEY, CDR2 SVGAGI. The germline V and J ends were trimmed by 5 bases and 0 bases, with 13 bases remaining between them. The CDR3 sequence is CASSLNRETNYGYTF. DNA for the CDR3: TGTGCCAGCAGTCTAAACAGGGAGACTAACTATGGCTACACCTTC.

This sequence joins TRBV10-3 and TRBJ2-1; 10 nucleotides agree with TRBD2. Germline V gene data show CDR1 as ENHRY and CDR2 as SYGVKD. V lost 2 bases and J lost 1; bases outside the gene matches: 2. The CDR3 totals 16 residues. CDR3 nucleotide sequence: TGTGCCATCAGTGAGAATAGCGGGGGGTCCTACAATGAGCAGTTCTTC. It specifies CAISENSGGSYNEQFF.

J is TRBJ2-7 and V is TRBV5-6; possibly TRBD1 for D (6 bases). This CDR3 contains 16 residues. Germline lookup yields CDR1 SGHDT and CDR2 YYEEEE. The ends were cut back, 3 bases at V and 0 bases at J, with 16 bases in the middle. The CDR3 protein is CASSWGPGGPSYEQYF. For the CDR3, the DNA is TGTGCCAGCAGCTGGGGGCCGGGCGGGCCCTCCTACGAGCAGTACTTC.

The V gene is TRBV5-6, the J gene TRBJ2-5; 9 bases match TRBD1. The CDR3 length is 16 residues. Germline CDR1 is SGHDT and CDR2 is YYEEEE. Losses at the gene ends were 0 bases for V and 1 base for J; bases not matched to a gene: 4. CDR3 DNA sequence: TGTGCCAGCAGCTTGGACCGGGACAGGGCCCAAGAGACCCAGTACTTC. This encodes CASSLDRDRAQETQYF.

The chain links TRBV28 to TRBJ1-2; unclear D gene. The V end was cut by 5 bases, the J end by 6 bases, with 13 bases between. CDR1 is MDHEN, CDR2 SYDVKM, per germline. CDR3 size: 13 residues. The CDR3 loop reads CASSATVKHGYTF. Here the CDR3 DNA reads TGTGCCAGCAGTGCGACTGTTAAGCATGGCTACACCTTC.